Included here is one T cell receptor (beta chain) sequence, with context. Its target is unknown. Other DNA sequences in this sample translate to the same CDR3. This sample stems from a study of beta chain features in type 1 diabetes. Notes on the study in general: The naive, central memory and Treg TCRB repertoires of patients appeared to be more similar to one another than those of healthy donors. A moderate, significant TCRB CDR3 shortening appeared in type 1 diabetes across four CD4+ subsets.

Expressed TCRB transcripts were sequenced because the isolated RNA had all been reverse transcribed beforehand. Some clones are missing from TCRdb's copy, which holds only in-frame ones; the method was immunoSEQ multiplex PCR. This table holds 600,000 to 700,000 clones, around 12% found once. The CDR3 runs to 14 residues. V lost 0 bases and J lost 1, with 7 bases in between. In germline, CDR1 is SGHRS, CDR2 YFSETQ. Researchers reported sorting CD4+ naive, central memory, regulatory and stem cell-like memory cells via CD45RO/CCR7/CD25/CD127/CD95/CD27. The sequence derives from a man aged 30 to 45 with type 1 diabetes. The chain couples TRBV5-1 to TRBJ1-1, with D possibly being TRBD1 (5 bases). Sequenced input: naive CD4+ T cells from blood. Written as DNA, the CDR3 is TGCGCCAGCAGCTTGGTTGGGGGGAACACTGAAGCTTTCTTT. This encodes CASSLVGGNTEAFF.